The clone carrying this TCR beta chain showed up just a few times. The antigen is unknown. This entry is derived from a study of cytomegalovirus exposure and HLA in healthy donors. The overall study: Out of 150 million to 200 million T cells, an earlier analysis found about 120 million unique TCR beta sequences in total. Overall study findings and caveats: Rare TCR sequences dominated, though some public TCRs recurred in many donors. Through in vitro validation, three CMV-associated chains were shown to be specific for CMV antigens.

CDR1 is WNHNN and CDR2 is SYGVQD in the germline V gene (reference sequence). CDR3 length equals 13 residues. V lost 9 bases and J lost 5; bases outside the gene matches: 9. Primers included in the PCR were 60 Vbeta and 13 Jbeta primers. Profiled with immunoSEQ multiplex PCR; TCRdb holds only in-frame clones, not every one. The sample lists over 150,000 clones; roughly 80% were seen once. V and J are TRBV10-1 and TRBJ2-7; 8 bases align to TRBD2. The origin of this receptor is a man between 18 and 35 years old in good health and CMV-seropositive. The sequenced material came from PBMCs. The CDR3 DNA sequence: TGCGCCAGTTCCAGCGGGAGTAGGAACGAGCAGTACTTC. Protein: CASSSGSRNEQYF.